This T cell receptor beta chain appears in the sequencing data of a study of blood T cell repertoires in COVID-19. The CDR3 loop spans 14 amino acids. The germline CDR1 and CDR2 sequences are MNHNY and SVGAGI (reference sequence). V was clipped by 7 bases and J by 7 bases; unmatched bases: 7. TCRdb's copy holds only in-frame clones and misses some; the assay was immunoSEQ multiplex PCR. The repertoire holds 48,000 or so clones, with more than 75% as singletons. The sample consisted of peripheral blood. This chain uses TRBV6-6 with TRBJ1-4; 9 nucleotides match TRBD1. The clonotype originates from a woman aged 55-69 years with acute or convalescent COVID-19. In nucleotides, the CDR3 is TGTGCCAGCACCAAGGACAGGGGATCTGAAAAACTGTTTTTT. The encoded protein is CASTKDRGSEKLFF.